The entry below gives a single TCR beta chain sequence along with its context. The repertoire was sequenced with immunoSEQ multiplex PCR; TCRdb's copy has only in-frame clones and lacks some. The data show 210,000 or so clones, more than 80% seen once. The data were taken from a study of blood T cell repertoires in COVID-19. Across the study: PBMCs, B-cell-depleted T cells, or T cells were the source of the cDNA or gDNA that made up the material.

Germline V gives CDR1 SGDLS, CDR2 YYNGEE. CDR3 length: 13 residues. The J segment lost 9 bases and the V segment lost 4 bases, leaving 7 bases of the junction unmatched. The sequenced material came from peripheral blood. The clonotype was recovered from a man aged 25-40 years with COVID-19, enrolled during active disease. V usage is TRBV9 and J usage is TRBJ2-1, with 7 bases aligning to TRBD2. The CDR3: CASSPRGVGEQFF. In nucleotides, the CDR3 is TGTGCCAGCAGCCCTCGGGGGGTGGGTGAGCAGTTCTTC.